This T cell receptor beta chain comes out of a study of vaccination effects on CD4 cells after COVID-19. Expansion of antigen-specific CD4+ T cells with viral peptide pools was carried out by the ViraFEST assay before sequencing. Following 10 days of culture, CD4+ T cells were isolated. Convalescent patients had PCR-confirmed SARS-CoV-2 infection between March and December 2020. BNT162b2 vaccine or mRNA-1273 vaccine was given to participants in two doses. Germline V gene lookup returns CDR1 SQVTM and CDR2 ANQGSEA. The CDR3 totals 13 residues. The V gene end was trimmed by 1 base and the J gene end by 7 bases; junction bases not matched to a gene: 4. Profiled with immunoSEQ multiplex PCR; TCRdb holds only in-frame clones, not every one. The sample records about 15,000 clones, approximately 83% being singletons. Concerning this clone itself: Antigen unknown.

The sample was CD4+ T cells from PBMCs cultured with HCoV-NL63 spike peptides, taken after COVID-19 vaccination. The sequence came from a human donor who had a prior SARS-CoV-2 infection. This chain links TRBV29-1 with TRBJ2-3; 8 positions agree with TRBD1. CDR3 DNA sequence: TGCAGCGTTGAAGGAACAGGGGGTCATACGCAGTATTTT. Translating gives CSVEGTGGHTQYF.